Below, 23 T cell receptor beta chains from the same sample are listed, as sequenced in a study of blood T cell repertoires in COVID-19. Data came from immunoSEQ multiplex PCR; TCRdb stores just in-frame clones and leaves some out. The sample has a few hundred thousand clones; 86% are singletons. Sequenced material: PBMCs or T cells enriched from blood (not recorded which). These receptors were taken from a woman between 25 and 40 years old who had been exposed to COVID-19.

The rearrangement uses TRBV5-6 and TRBJ1-5; tentative D call: TRBD1 (5 bases). CDR1 is SGHDT, CDR2 YYEEEE, per germline. V was cut by 5 bases and J by 0 bases, with 9 bases left in between. The CDR3 has 14 amino acids. CDR3 loop: CASRRQYSNQPQHF. The CDR3 nucleotides are TGTGCCAGCAGAAGACAGTATAGCAATCAGCCCCAGCATTTT.

The chain combines TRBV5-5 with TRBJ1-1; the D gene is possibly TRBD1 (6 bases). The CDR3 is 14 residues long. V shed 4 bases and J shed 2 bases, with 12 bases lying between them. Germline lookup yields CDR1 SGHKS and CDR2 YYEKEE (reference sequence). The CDR3 DNA is TGTGCCAGCAGCGGACTGACAGGAAACACTGAAGCTTTCTTT. Encoded protein: CASSGLTGNTEAFF.

This clone was counted once. The V gene is TRBV10-3, the J gene TRBJ1-2; D unresolved. CDR3 length equals 14 residues. Germline V gives CDR1 ENHRY, CDR2 SYGVKD. V shed 0 bases and J shed 5 bases, with 10 bases lying between them. The CDR3 bases are TGTGCCATCAGTGAGTCGAGTTCGCGATATGGCTACACCTTC. This gives the protein CAISESSSRYGYTF.

The V and J genes are TRBV12-3 or TRBV12-4 and TRBJ1-2; 7 positions match TRBD1. V shed 6 bases, J shed 8 bases, and the junction held 9 bases outside the gene matches. This CDR3 region has 13 residues. The CDR3 DNA sequence: TGTGCCAGCAGCCTGCGACAGGGTTACGGCTACACCTTC. Residues: CASSLRQGYGYTF.

The genes are TRBV5-6 and TRBJ1-2; the match to TRBD1 covers 7 bases. Germline trimming cut 0 bases from V and 5 bases from J; bases unmatched to any gene: 4. CDR3 length equals 14 residues. Per the germline V gene, CDR1 is SGHDT and CDR2 is YYEEEE. The CDR3 nucleotides are TGTGCCAGCAGCTTGGAGGCAGGGGGATATGGCTACACCTTC. It is translated as CASSLEAGGYGYTF.

The CDR3: CASRKDRAETQYF. The DNA of the CDR3 is TGTGCCAGCAGAAAGGACAGGGCCGAGACCCAGTACTTC. The rearrangement joins TRBV2 to TRBJ2-5; the match to TRBD1 covers 8 bases. Germline trimming cut 6 bases from V and 5 bases from J; bases unmatched to any gene: 5. The CDR3 is 13 residues long. CDR1 is SNHLY, CDR2 FYNNEI, per germline. Looking up the rest from reference TRBV2 and TRBJ2-5 gives the full variable domain: EPEVTQTPSHQVTQMGQEVILRCVPISNHLYFYWYRQILGQKVEFLVSFYNNEISEKSEIFDDQFSVERPDGSNFTLKIRSTKLEDSAMYFCASRKDRAETQYFGPGTRLLVL.

CDR3 in amino acids: CASSLVLADNYGYTF. In DNA, the CDR3 is TGTGCCAGCAGCTTAGTGCTAGCTGACAACTATGGCTACACCTTC. This chain connects TRBV11-2 to TRBJ1-2; no firm D call. The V and J ends lost 1 base and 2 bases respectively, with 11 bases between them. CDR3 size: 15 residues. Germline V lookup: CDR1 SGHAT, CDR2 FQNNGV.

The chain couples TRBV12-5 to TRBJ1-5; D is possibly TRBD1 (6 bases). The germline V gene has CDR1 LGHNT and CDR2 FRNRAP. V shed 3 bases and J shed 7 bases, with 28 bases lying between them. This CDR3 is 19 amino acids long. In DNA, the CDR3 is TGTGCTAGTGGTTTATTTTTTCCCGTGGTCGGGGAAACAGGGCAGCCCCAGCATTTT. Protein sequence: CASGLFFPVVGETGQPQHF.

This clone came up a few times. The rearrangement joins TRBV12-3 or TRBV12-4 to TRBJ2-7; D gene ambiguous. V was cut by 2 bases and J by 7 bases, with 9 bases left in between. This CDR3 contains 12 residues. CDR3 amino acids: CASSLSPREQYF. The CDR3, as DNA: TGTGCCAGCAGTTTAAGTCCGCGGGAGCAGTACTTC.

V is TRBV5-5 and J is TRBJ2-7, with a tentative D call TRBD2 (6 bases). Germline assignment: CDR1 SGHKS and CDR2 YYEKEE (reference sequence). The CDR3 extends over 16 amino acids. Trimming stripped 0 bases from V and 2 bases from J, with 15 bases between. CDR3 region: CASSLGPTGETYEQYF. The CDR3, as DNA: TGTGCCAGCAGCTTGGGTCCGACGGGGGAAACCTACGAGCAGTACTTC.

This CDR3 is CATPGVSYEQYF. The CDR3 region has the DNA TGTGCCACCCCGGGGGTAAGCTACGAGCAGTACTTC. The rearrangement uses TRBV24-1 and TRBJ2-7, with a tentative D call TRBD2 (6 bases). V was cut by 9 bases and J by 3 bases, with 11 bases left in between. This CDR3 contains 12 residues. Germline V gene sequence: CDR1 KGHDR, CDR2 SFDVKD.

This sequence joins TRBV5-4 and TRBJ2-3; maybe TRBD1 (5 bases). Germline V lookup: CDR1 SGHNT, CDR2 YYREEE (reference sequence). The CDR3 has 14 amino acids. V lost 1 base and J lost 4, with 10 bases in between. The chain's CDR3 is CASSLQGSADTQYF. In nucleotides, the CDR3 is TGTGCCAGCAGCTTGCAGGGCTCGGCAGATACGCAGTATTTT.

The chain combines TRBV5-6 with TRBJ1-6; TRBD1 matches at 9 bases. The CDR3 covers 15 residues. Per the germline V gene, CDR1 is SGHDT and CDR2 is YYEEEE. V lost 4 bases and J lost 10; bases outside the gene matches: 9. CDR3 region: CASSPTGTGRSPLHF. The CDR3 DNA reads as TGTGCCAGCAGCCCGACCGGGACAGGGAGATCACCCCTCCACTTT. The full variable domain, completed using reference TRBV5-6 and TRBJ1-6, is DAGVTQSPTHLIKTRGQQVTLRCSPKSGHDTVSWYQQALGQGPQFIFQYYEEEERQRGNFPDRFSGHQFPNYSSELNVNALLLGDSALYLCASSPTGTGRSPLHFGNGTRLTVT.

This chain joins TRBV27 and TRBJ2-1; 10 bases map to TRBD2. The CDR3 length is 17 residues. Per the germline V gene, CDR1 is MNHEY and CDR2 is SMNVEV (reference sequence). V was pared by 6 bases and J by 6 bases, with 14 bases of the junction left unmatched. This chain's CDR3 is CASRERGGGATPNEQFF. The CDR3 bases are TGTGCCAGCAGGGAGCGGGGGGGCGGTGCGACACCCAATGAGCAGTTCTTC.

The chain links TRBV7-6 to TRBJ2-7, with D perhaps TRBD1 (6 bases). The CDR3 consists of 14 residues. V shed 5 bases and J shed 3 bases, with 14 bases lying between them. Germline V gives CDR1 SGHVS, CDR2 FNYEAQ. CDR3 sequence (DNA): TGTGCCAGCAGCCCCAGGGGTCTTCACTACGAGCAGTACTTC. Its protein is CASSPRGLHYEQYF.

This chain uses TRBV27 with TRBJ1-2; D unclear. With 5 bases removed from V and 4 bases from J, the gap between germline ends came to 17 bases. This CDR3 spans 15 amino acids. Per the germline V gene, CDR1 is MNHEY and CDR2 is SMNVEV (reference sequence). CDR3 amino acids: CASSASLNRVYGYTF. In DNA, the CDR3 is TGTGCCAGCAGTGCCTCTCTAAACCGCGTCTATGGCTACACCTTC.

The chain joins TRBV13 to TRBJ2-1, with 10 bases that match TRBD1. This CDR3 is built from 15 residues. V trimming: 5 bases; J trimming: 6 bases; junction bases outside the gene matches: 7. Germline V gene sequence: CDR1 PRHDT, CDR2 FYEKMQ (reference sequence). DNA of the CDR3: TGTGCCAGCAGCGATCCCGGGACAGGGGTCAATGAGCAGTTCTTC. It translates to CASSDPGTGVNEQFF.

The chain uses TRBV28 and TRBJ1-4; 10 nucleotides match TRBD1. CDR1 and CDR2 (germline): MDHEN, SYDVKM. The CDR3 sequence is 16 residues long. The junction had 10 bases not matched to a gene; V was cut back by 5 bases and J by 7 bases. The CDR3 DNA follows: TGTGCCAGCAGTACGACAGGGGGCGTCGTCGTTGAAAAACTGTTTTTT. As protein: CASSTTGGVVVEKLFF. Full variable domain (outside the CDR3, taken from reference TRBV28 and TRBJ1-4): DVKVTQSSRYLVKRTGEKVFLECVQDMDHENMFWYRQDPGLGLRLIYFSYDVKMKEKGDIPEGYSVSREKKERFSLILESASTNQTSMYLCASSTTGGVVVEKLFFGSGTQLSVL.

The DNA of the CDR3 is TGTGCCAGCAGGCGGGACAGGGGAATCTATGAGCAGTTCTTC. Its translation: CASRRDRGIYEQFF. V is TRBV2 and J is TRBJ2-1; 10 nucleotides agree with TRBD1. Germline CDR1 SNHLY, CDR2 FYNNEI. Trimming removed 6 bases from V and 8 bases from J; junction bases left unmatched: 7. The CDR3 covers 14 residues.

Remarks on this clone: The sample holds other DNA sequences that translate to the same CDR3. CDR3 nucleotide sequence: TGTGCCAGCTCACCGGGACAGGGCAATCAGCCCCAGCATTTT. Translation: CASSPGQGNQPQHF. The rearrangement links TRBV18 to TRBJ1-5; 8 bases are shared with TRBD1. V lost 3 bases and J lost 2; bases outside the gene matches: 0. The CDR3 length is 14 residues. Germline CDR1 and CDR2: KGHSH and LQKENI.

The chain links TRBV4-1 to TRBJ1-1, with unresolved D. The V gene's germline CDR1 is MGHRA and CDR2 YSYEKL. Trimming left V 0 bases short and J 2 bases short, with 19 bases between. The CDR3 totals 18 residues. CDR3: CASSQDTLARMKNTEAFF. The CDR3 nucleotides read TGCGCCAGCAGCCAAGATACCCTGGCCCGTATGAAAAACACTGAAGCTTTCTTT.

The V and J genes are TRBV27 and TRBJ1-3; TRBD1 is a possible D gene (6 bases). The V end was cut by 6 bases, the J end by 3 bases, with 18 bases between. The germline V gene has CDR1 MNHEY and CDR2 SMNVEV (reference sequence). The CDR3 has 16 residues. The CDR3 sequence: CASRERGLGYGNTIYF. CDR3 sequence (DNA): TGTGCCAGCAGAGAAAGGGGGTTAGGCTATGGAAACACCATATATTTT.

The V gene is TRBV11-3, the J gene TRBJ1-1, with D unclear. Germline CDR1 reads SGHNT; CDR2 reads YENEEA. This CDR3 comprises 15 residues. Between the trimmed V and J ends, which lost 1 base and 1 base, there was a span of 10 bases. Here the CDR3 DNA reads TGTGCCAGCAGCTTAGCCCTCCGGGGGAACACTGAAGCTTTCTTT. Encoded protein: CASSLALRGNTEAFF. The entire variable domain, with the rest obtained from reference TRBV11-3 and TRBJ1-1, is as follows: EAGVVQSPRYKIIEKKQPVAFWCNPISGHNTLYWYLQNLGQGPELLIRYENEEAVDDSQLPKDRFSAERLKGVDSTLKIQPAELGDSAVYLCASSLALRGNTEAFFGQGTRLTVV.